This TCR beta chain is from a study of CD8+ T cells in alopecia areata. Germline V lookup: CDR1 SGHNT, CDR2 YENEEA. Germline trimming cut 4 bases from V and 5 bases from J; bases unmatched to any gene: 4. The CDR3 has 14 amino acids. Extraction and reverse transcription of RNA yielded cDNA as the sequencing template. The method was immunoSEQ multiplex PCR; TCRdb's version includes in-frame clones alone and lacks a portion of them. Of 25,000 or so clones in the sample, 40% to 60% were seen once. The chain couples TRBV11-3 to TRBJ2-1; 8 nucleotides line up with TRBD2. The receptor was derived from a human donor with alopecia areata. Sequencing input: NKG2D-high CD8+ T cells sorted from blood. CDR3 bases: TGTGCCAGCAGCTCTAGCGGGCTAAACAATGAGCAGTTCTTC. Translating gives CASSSSGLNNEQFF.